This TCR beta chain was captured by sequencing in a study of cytomegalovirus exposure and HLA in healthy donors. Study results and limitations: In a later analysis, parvovirus B19, influenza, CMV and Epstein-Barr virus appeared linked to several top co-occurrence clusters. An observed cluster of highly shared sequence variants was recorded as a likely sequencing artifact.

Vbeta (60) and Jbeta (13) primers were used in the PCR. Assay used: immunoSEQ multiplex PCR; TCRdb lists only in-frame clones, some missing. Of tens of thousands of clones in the sample, around 73% are singletons; the top ten hold roughly 3.4%. As regards this clone: No antigen is known for it.

This cohort consisted of healthy bone marrow donors. Germline lookup yields CDR1 MDHEN and CDR2 SYDVKM. V lost 4 bases to trimming and J lost 4 bases, with 14 bases between them. There are 14 residues in the CDR3. The chain couples TRBV28 to TRBJ2-7; D might be TRBD2 (5 bases). The source material was PBMCs. The source of this sequence is a woman in her 30s in good health and CMV-seronegative. The CDR3 spells CASSSPPSGYEQYF. The CDR3 coding sequence is TGTGCCAGCAGTTCCCCACCTTCGGGGTACGAGCAGTACTTC.